This is a list of T cell receptor beta chains from one sample in a study of identical twins. TCRdb called the 5' RACE reads again in MiXCR, with one record for every CDR3 protein. This sample carries 310,000 or so distinct CDR3 sequences, around 8.8% of them seen once, and the ten largest clones take about 2.1%. Separately, the same data were catalogued under a study of yellow fever vaccine responses in identical twins.

Source material: memory (CD45RO+) T cells sorted from blood. The receptor source for this set is a woman under 30 in good health. The CDR3 runs from the conserved cysteine through the conserved F or W. D genes are given only for firm matches. Where a row states a size, it is once, few, many or the class of an expanded clone; other rows omit it.

cdr3_aa cdr3_nt v_call clone_size d_call j_call
CASSFASGGSTDTQYF TGTGCCAGCAGCTTTGCTAGCGGGGGTAGCACAGATACGCAGTATTTT TRBV7-8 few TRBD2 TRBJ2-3
CATSAEGGQETQYF TGTGCCACCAGTGCGGAGGGAGGCCAAGAGACCCAGTACTTC TRBV24-1 few . TRBJ2-5
CASSSGGSVTGELFF TGCGCCAGCAGCTCGGGGGGCAGTGTGACCGGGGAGCTGTTTTTT TRBV5-1 many . TRBJ2-2
CASSQNYLPRSYNEQFF TGTGCCAGCAGCCAAAACTACCTTCCCCGCTCCTACAATGAGCAGTTCTTC TRBV14 many . TRBJ2-1
CASSTWGSTDTQYF TGTGCCAGCAGTACTTGGGGGAGCACAGATACGCAGTATTTT TRBV12-3/TRBV12-4 . . TRBJ2-3
CASSWSGADEQYF TGTGCCAGCAGCTGGTCGGGAGCCGACGAGCAGTACTTC TRBV7-9 many . TRBJ2-7
CASRDEMNTEAFF TGTGCCAGCAGGGACGAGATGAACACTGAAGCTTTCTTT TRBV2 few . TRBJ1-1
CSARGTGTPDTQYF TGCAGTGCTAGAGGGACAGGGACCCCAGATACGCAGTATTTT TRBV20-1 . TRBD1 TRBJ2-3
CASSLSGTRGETQYF TGTGCCAGCAGCCTATCCGGGACTAGGGGAGAGACCCAGTACTTC TRBV9 few TRBD2 TRBJ2-5
CSASRLAGVSDTQYF TGCAGTGCTAGTCGCCTAGCGGGAGTCTCAGATACGCAGTATTTT TRBV20-1 few TRBD2 TRBJ2-3
CSATGLAGGKEETQYF TGCAGTGCTACCGGACTAGCGGGGGGCAAGGAGGAGACCCAGTACTTC TRBV20-1 few TRBD2 TRBJ2-5
CASSLGGVASQPQHF TGCGCCAGCAGCTTGGGGGGGGTAGCAAGTCAGCCCCAGCATTTT TRBV5-1 many . TRBJ1-5
CASSIPSGDTGELFF TGTGCCAGTAGTATTCCTAGCGGAGACACCGGGGAGCTGTTTTTT TRBV19 . TRBD2 TRBJ2-2
CASSAFLGEQYF TGCGCCAGCAGCGCATTTCTAGGAGAGCAGTACTTC TRBV5-1 many . TRBJ2-7
CSADPGLAPYNEQFF TGCAGTGCTGATCCGGGACTAGCGCCCTACAATGAGCAGTTCTTC TRBV20-1 . TRBD2 TRBJ2-1
CASSPEGAGAIQYF TGCGCCAGCAGCCCGGAAGGGGCCGGAGCCATTCAGTACTTC TRBV5-1 many . TRBJ2-4
CSAGGSGGRMEDF TGCAGCGCCGGGGGCAGCGGCGGGAGGATGGAGGACTTC TRBV29-1 . TRBD2 TRBJ2-7
CASLMDSSNEQFF TGTGCCAGCTTAATGGACTCCTCCAATGAGCAGTTCTTC TRBV18 . . TRBJ2-1
CASSFLGGTQYF TGTGCCAGCAGTTTCCTAGGAGGTACGCAGTATTTT TRBV27 . . TRBJ2-3
CASTSGPLTGANTEAFF TGTGCCAGCACCTCAGGCCCCCTAACAGGGGCGAACACTGAAGCTTTCTTT TRBV9 few TRBD1 TRBJ1-1
CASHPRTSGRAEQFF TGTGCCAGCCATCCCAGGACTAGCGGGAGGGCTGAGCAGTTCTTC TRBV28 . TRBD2 TRBJ2-1
CASRSPRGSSYNEQFF TGTGCCAGCAGGTCACCCAGGGGGAGCTCCTACAATGAGCAGTTCTTC TRBV28 few TRBD1 TRBJ2-1
CASSLGRTGGYNEQFF TGCGCCAGCAGCTTGGGTAGAACAGGGGGCTACAATGAGCAGTTCTTC TRBV5-1 few TRBD1 TRBJ2-1
CASSQEATSGLNEQFF TGTGCCAGCAGCCAAGAGGCGACTAGCGGGTTGAATGAGCAGTTCTTC TRBV4-2 . TRBD2 TRBJ2-1
CASSLGSGPTDTQYF TGCGCCAGCAGCTTGGGGAGCGGCCCCACAGATACGCAGTATTTT TRBV5-1 few . TRBJ2-3
CASSLMTSGSYNEQFF TGTGCCAGCAGTCTGATGACTAGCGGGTCCTACAATGAGCAGTTCTTC TRBV6-1 few TRBD2 TRBJ2-1
CASRLGTGVQETQYF TGTGCCAGCAGGCTCGGGACAGGGGTACAAGAGACCCAGTACTTC TRBV12-3/TRBV12-4 . TRBD1 TRBJ2-5
CASSMTSGSGEQYF TGTGCCAGTAGTATGACTAGCGGGAGTGGCGAGCAGTACTTC TRBV19 few TRBD2 TRBJ2-7
CAIMGGRGDTQYF TGTGCCATCATGGGCGGGAGGGGAGATACGCAGTATTTT TRBV10-3 many TRBD2 TRBJ2-3
CASSQADRVETQYF TGTGCCAGCAGCCAAGCGGACAGGGTAGAGACCCAGTACTTC TRBV3-1 many TRBD1 TRBJ2-5
CASTRGSGVADTQYF TGTGCCAGCACCAGGGGTAGCGGGGTCGCAGATACGCAGTATTTT TRBV6-2/TRBV6-3 . TRBD2 TRBJ2-3
CASSLLGGGPTGELFF TGTGCCAGCAGCCTCTTAGGCGGAGGGCCAACCGGGGAGCTGTTTTTT TRBV16 few . TRBJ2-2
CASSEPLRDRASYNEQFF TGTGCCAGCAGTGAACCCCTTAGGGACAGGGCCTCCTACAATGAGCAGTTCTTC TRBV25-1 . TRBD1 TRBJ2-1
CASSQGAGGPTGELFF TGTGCCAGCAGCCAGGGTGCGGGGGGGCCCACCGGGGAGCTGTTTTTT TRBV3-1 . TRBD2 TRBJ2-2
CSALRLSGQETQYF TGCAGTGCCCTCCGACTTTCGGGACAAGAGACCCAGTACTTC TRBV20-1 few . TRBJ2-5
CASSLGGATGANVLTF TGTGCCAGCAGCTTAGGCGGGGCGACTGGGGCCAACGTCCTGACTTTC TRBV7-2 few . TRBJ2-6
CSASPSTGYYEQYF TGCAGTGCTAGTCCCTCGACGGGGTACTACGAGCAGTACTTC TRBV20-1 many . TRBJ2-7
CSASMQGATTQHF TGCAGTGCTAGTATGCAGGGAGCCACGACCCAGCATTTT TRBV20-1 few . TRBJ1-5
CSARNFQGLDEQYF TGCAGTGCTAGAAACTTCCAGGGTTTGGACGAGCAGTACTTC TRBV20-1 few . TRBJ2-7
CASSLGTSGGAVKDTQYF TGTGCCAGCAGCTTAGGGACTAGCGGGGGGGCCGTGAAAGATACGCAGTATTTT TRBV7-6 many TRBD2 TRBJ2-3